One and the same sample provided the 15 T cell receptor beta chains below, sequenced in a study of T-cell reconstitution after alpha-beta-depleted transplantation in children. As it was prepared, the TCRbeta library received unique molecular identifiers. TCRdb re-derived calls from the PCR reads in MiXCR, one entry per CDR3 protein. The sample holds approximately 270,000 distinct CDR3 sequences; around 25% are singletons and the top ten take roughly 5%. The sample was PBMCs, mostly from graft donor cells, taken 360 days after TCRalphabeta/CD19-depleted stem cell transplant. The source is a female patient aged 2-15 years who had a stem cell transplant for congenital amegakaryocytic thrombocytopenia, so the T cells may come from the graft donor.

The table lists this clonotype with many counts. The germline gene is not matched at one end of the junction; a read error may be the cause. This sequence joins TRBV4-1 and TRBJ2-7, with D perhaps TRBD1 (6 bases). The CDR3 covers 11 residues. Germline V gene lookup returns CDR1 MGHRA and CDR2 YSYEKL. This chain's CDR3 is CASSRGYEQYF. The DNA of the CDR3 is TGTGCCAGCAGCAGGGGTTACGAGCAGTACTTC.

In this sample, this clonotype turned up a few times. J is TRBJ2-5 and V is TRBV20-1, with D possibly matching TRBD1 (6 bases). V lost 0 bases to trimming and J lost 5 bases, with 19 bases between them. In germline, CDR1 is DFQATT, CDR2 SNEGSKA (reference sequence). CDR3 length equals 16 residues. Here the CDR3 reads CSAREPSQGSGETQYF. The CDR3, as DNA: TGCAGTGCTAGAGAACCCAGTCAGGGGTCTGGGGAGACCCAGTACTTC.

DNA for the CDR3: TGTGCCAGCAACCTAGCGGGAGGACACTACGAGCAGTACTTC. It encodes CASNLAGGHYEQYF. The rearrangement links TRBV6-2 or TRBV6-3 to TRBJ2-7; TRBD2 matches 11 bases. This CDR3 is built from 14 residues. Germline V gene sequence: CDR1 MNHEY, CDR2 SVGEGT. V trimming: 7 bases; J trimming: 3 bases; junction bases outside the gene matches: 5.

This clonotype has more than one count but fewer than ten. The rearrangement joins TRBV14 to TRBJ2-7, with D tentatively TRBD1 (5 bases). Germline V gene lookup returns CDR1 SGHDN and CDR2 FVKESK. CDR3 length: 14 residues. V was shortened by 5 bases and J by 5 bases, with 16 bases between the two germline ends. The DNA for the CDR3 is TGTGCCAGCAGCTCTTCAGGGTTGGGGAACGAGCAGTACTTC. Translating gives CASSSSGLGNEQYF.

The CDR3 reads CASSREVPYNEQFF. CDR3 nucleotide sequence: TGTGCCAGCTCCCGGGAGGTCCCTTACAATGAGCAGTTCTTC. The chain carries TRBV3-1 and TRBJ2-1; 7 bases match TRBD2. Germline loops: CDR1 LGHDT, CDR2 YNNKEL (reference sequence). This CDR3 contains 14 residues. The ends lost 8 bases at V and 4 bases at J; junction bases unmatched: 8.

This clonotype has a handful of counts. The chain employs TRBV6-2 or TRBV6-3 and TRBJ1-1; 8 nucleotides agree with TRBD1. The CDR3 loop spans 16 amino acids. Germline CDR1 MNHEY, CDR2 SVGEGT. J lost 6 bases, V lost 6 bases, and 15 bases had no gene match. CDR3 coding DNA: TGTGCCAGCAGGTTACAGGGGGGGTATATCCAGGCTGAAGCTTTCTTT. Protein sequence: CASRLQGGYIQAEAFF.

This clonotype was picked up a small number of times. At one boundary the junction diverges from the germline segment, which might be a read error. The rearrangement uses TRBV20-1 and TRBJ2-5; D possibly corresponds to TRBD1 (6 bases). Germline loops: CDR1 DFQATT, CDR2 SNEGSKA (reference sequence). This CDR3 spans 11 amino acids. The CDR3 sequence: CSAPGERLPHF. The DNA of the CDR3 is TGCAGTGCGCCAGGGGAGCGACTACCGCACTTC.

This clonotype occurred a few times. The chain combines TRBV12-3 or TRBV12-4 with TRBJ2-5; the D gene could be TRBD1 or TRBD2 (5 bases each). This CDR3 is 17 amino acids long. Trimming removed 4 bases from V and 2 bases from J, with 20 bases in between. The CDR3 region has the DNA TGTGCCAGCAGTTCCGCGAGAGGGGACCCCCCTCAAGAGACCCAGTACTTC. Translation gives CASSSARGDPPQETQYF.

This clonotype has only one observation. The chain couples TRBV6-1 to TRBJ1-5; 7 bases are a match to TRBD1. With V trimmed by 4 bases and J by 4 bases, 4 bases remained unmatched. Germline V gene sequence: CDR1 MNHNS, CDR2 SASEGT. The CDR3 contains 14 residues. CDR3 sequence reads: CASSGDRANQPQHF. CDR3 in DNA: TGTGCCAGCAGTGGAGACAGGGCGAATCAGCCCCAGCATTTT.

This clonotype was found a few times. Mismatch with germline at one junction end may stem from a read error. The V call is TRBV12-3 or TRBV12-4, the J call TRBJ2-7; TRBD1 agrees at 7 bases. This CDR3 has 12 residues. This chain's CDR3 is CASSQEIDRVYF. DNA for the CDR3: TGTGCCAGCAGTCAGGAGATCGACAGGGTGTATTTC.

The J gene is TRBJ1-5, the V gene TRBV2; D is undetermined. CDR3 size: 12 residues. V was pared by 6 bases and J by 0 bases, with 3 bases between. In germline, CDR1 is SNHLY, CDR2 FYNNEI. Here the CDR3 reads CASRYSNQPQHF. CDR3 nucleotide sequence: TGTGCCAGCAGGTATAGCAATCAGCCCCAGCATTTT.

This clonotype was counted many times. The chain combines TRBV12-3 or TRBV12-4 with TRBJ2-3; D not certain. This CDR3 comprises 13 residues. V was pared by 3 bases and J by 0 bases, with 4 bases between. As DNA, the CDR3 is TGTGCCAGCAGTTTTTTAAGCACAGATACGCAGTATTTT. It codes for CASSFLSTDTQYF.

This chain uses TRBV24-1 with TRBJ2-1, with D maybe TRBD2 (6 bases). This CDR3 contains 17 residues. CDR1 KGHDR and CDR2 SFDVKD come from the germline V gene. Trimming stripped 4 bases from V and 0 bases from J, with 15 bases between. The CDR3 loop reads CATSEGLKGSSYNEQFF. For the CDR3, the DNA is TGTGCCACCAGTGAGGGACTTAAGGGGAGCTCCTACAATGAGCAGTTCTTC.

The J gene is TRBJ2-4, the V gene TRBV5-1; the D gene is possibly TRBD2 (5 bases). This CDR3 is built from 17 residues. Per germline, CDR1 SGHRS and CDR2 YFSETQ. V lost 5 bases, J lost 0 bases, and 18 bases lay in between. The CDR3 DNA is TGCGCCAGCAGGCTAGCCCTGCTGCCGACAGCCAAAAACATTCAGTACTTC. Amino acid sequence: CASRLALLPTAKNIQYF.

The chain recombines TRBV10-3 with TRBJ2-1, with unresolved D. The CDR3 spans 14 residues. Germline CDR1 reads ENHRY; CDR2 reads SYGVKD. The ends were cut back, 3 bases at V and 4 bases at J, with 10 bases in the middle. CDR3 in DNA: TGTGCCATCAGTGAAAGGTCGGTATACAATGAGCAGTTCTTC. It encodes CAISERSVYNEQFF.